Shown below are 15 T cell receptor beta chains from a single sample sequenced in a study of blood T cell repertoires in COVID-19. Only in-frame clones appear in the TCRdb table, and some are missing; sequencing was by immunoSEQ multiplex PCR. Of 70,000 to 75,000 clones in the sample, around four fifths were seen once. Sequenced sample: peripheral blood. These receptors all stem from a woman aged 55-75 years with acute or convalescent COVID-19.

In its sample, this clone was seen a few times. The chain combines TRBV5-1 with TRBJ2-1, with 11 bases lining up with TRBD2. This CDR3 has 14 residues. V was clipped by 5 bases and J by 5 bases; unmatched bases: 3. The germline CDR1 and CDR2 sequences are SGHRS and YFSETQ. CDR3 DNA: TGCGCCAGCAGATTAGCGGGAGGGCACAATGAGCAGTTCTTC. Translating gives CASRLAGGHNEQFF.

This clone was seen a handful of times. The chain links TRBV19 to TRBJ1-4; tentative D call: TRBD1 (6 bases). CDR1 is LNHDA, CDR2 SQIVND, per germline (reference sequence). V was clipped by 0 bases and J by 7 bases, with 15 bases between them. This CDR3 comprises 16 residues. CDR3: CASSIEKTGRSEKLFF. CDR3 DNA sequence: TGTGCCAGTAGTATAGAGAAGACAGGACGGAGTGAAAAACTGTTTTTT.

This clone has just one count. This chain links TRBV7-2 with TRBJ2-1; 11 bases are shared with TRBD2. Trimming at V came to 1 base and at J to 7 bases, leaving 9 bases not matched to a gene. The CDR3 has 17 residues. Per the germline V gene, CDR1 is SGHTA and CDR2 is FQGNSA. This CDR3 is CASSLVGSGRAGNEQFF. The CDR3 region has the DNA TGTGCCAGCAGCTTAGTCGGTAGCGGGAGGGCCGGTAATGAGCAGTTCTTC.

J is TRBJ2-7 and V is TRBV27, with D perhaps matching TRBD2 (5 bases). This CDR3 has 14 residues. CDR1 is MNHEY, CDR2 SMNVEV, per germline (reference sequence). The V and J ends lost 5 bases and 2 bases respectively, with 13 bases between them. DNA for the CDR3: TGTGCCAGCAGTCCCCTAGCACCCGCCTACGAGCAGTACTTC. It specifies CASSPLAPAYEQYF.

This chain joins TRBV18 and TRBJ1-1; TRBD1 might be the D (6 bases). Germline CDR1 reads KGHSH; CDR2 reads LQKENI. This CDR3 region has 13 residues. V shed 3 bases and J shed 8 bases, with 13 bases lying between them. CDR3 sequence (DNA): TGTGCCAGCTCACCGGGGGCACAAGGAGAAGCTTTCTTT. It translates to CASSPGAQGEAFF.

J is TRBJ1-2 and V is TRBV4-2; D is undetermined. V shed 1 base and J shed 0 bases, with 6 bases lying between them. CDR1 is LGHNA and CDR2 is YNFKEQ in the germline V gene. The CDR3 is 14 residues long. The DNA for the CDR3 is TGTGCCAGCAGCCAAGTGGAGTCTAACTATGGCTACACCTTC. Translating it yields CASSQVESNYGYTF.

This chain connects TRBV2 to TRBJ1-1; TRBD1 might be the D (5 bases). Germline values: CDR1 SNHLY, CDR2 FYNNEI. Trimming left V 6 bases short and J 11 bases short, with 13 bases between. The CDR3 is 11 amino acids. This chain's CDR3 is CASRAGLGAFF. DNA of the CDR3: TGTGCCAGCAGGGCGGGACTCGGGGCTTTCTTT.

The chain is built from TRBV5-1 and TRBJ2-7; 9 bases line up with TRBD2. Germline CDR1 is SGHRS and CDR2 is YFSETQ. V lost 3 bases to trimming and J lost 6 bases; unmatched junction nucleotides: 7. This CDR3 has 14 amino acids. This chain's CDR3 is CASSYSAGGGEQYF. The CDR3 DNA sequence: TGCGCCAGCAGCTACTCAGCGGGAGGTGGCGAGCAGTACTTC.

The V and J genes are TRBV2 and TRBJ1-4; 9 positions agree with TRBD1. Trimming took 4 bases from V and 5 from J; bases not matched to a gene: 8. This CDR3 has 16 residues. Germline CDR1 reads SNHLY; CDR2 reads FYNNEI. CDR3 in DNA: TGTGCCAGCAGTGGGGTAACCGGGACAGGGAATGAAAAACTGTTTTTT. Amino acid sequence: CASSGVTGTGNEKLFF.

The gene calls are TRBV6-5 and TRBJ2-5; the D gene is possibly TRBD2 (5 bases). The ends were cut back, 7 bases at V and 1 base at J, with 7 bases in the middle. The CDR3 covers 12 residues. Per germline, CDR1 MNHEY and CDR2 SVGAGI. The CDR3 region is CASKSGQETQYF. The CDR3, as DNA: TGTGCCAGCAAAAGCGGCCAAGAGACCCAGTACTTC.

The table lists this clone with a count of one. This chain uses TRBV18 with TRBJ2-1, with 9 bases lining up with TRBD1. This CDR3 contains 14 residues. V lost 6 bases and J lost 7; bases outside the gene matches: 7. CDR1 and CDR2 from the germline V gene are KGHSH and LQKENI. CDR3 loop: CASSGTGTLNEQFF. The CDR3, as DNA: TGTGCCAGCTCCGGGACAGGGACGCTAAATGAGCAGTTCTTC. The variable domain in full, with the rest retrieved from reference TRBV18 and TRBJ2-1, is NAGVMQNPRHLVRRRGQEARLRCSPMKGHSHVYWYRQLPEEGLKFMVYLQKENIIDESGMPKERFSAEFPKEGPSILRIQQVVRGDSAAYFCASSGTGTLNEQFFGPGTRLTVL.

This rearrangement joins TRBV6-5 to TRBJ2-1; TRBD1 might be the D (5 bases). The V and J ends lost 6 bases and 6 bases respectively, with 12 bases between them. CDR3 length: 13 residues. CDR1 and CDR2 (germline): MNHEY, SVGAGI. The CDR3: CASSVLQGNEQFF. The CDR3 DNA is TGTGCCAGCAGCGTCCTTCAGGGCAATGAGCAGTTCTTC.

The chain's CDR3 is CASSRQGSSYEQYF. CDR3 DNA sequence: TGTGCCAGCAGCCGACAGGGGAGCTCCTACGAGCAGTACTTC. The chain recombines TRBV6-5 with TRBJ2-7; 8 bases align to TRBD1. The CDR3 consists of 14 residues. J lost 0 bases, V lost 6 bases, and 4 bases had no gene match. The V gene's germline CDR1 is MNHEY and CDR2 SVGAGI.

The chain recombines TRBV27 with TRBJ1-4; 11 bases map to TRBD1. The CDR3 has 18 amino acids. The V gene's germline CDR1 is MNHEY and CDR2 SMNVEV (reference sequence). Trimming took 5 bases from V and 2 from J; bases not matched to a gene: 10. CDR3 sequence: CASSMWTGGWSTNEKLFF. For the CDR3, the DNA is TGTGCCAGCAGTATGTGGACAGGGGGCTGGTCCACTAATGAAAAACTGTTTTTT.

The CDR3 reads CASSFDRDYEQYF. CDR3 DNA sequence: TGTGCCAGCAGCTTCGACAGGGACTACGAGCAGTACTTC. This chain uses TRBV11-2 with TRBJ2-7, with 7 bases identical to TRBD1. This CDR3 contains 13 residues. With V trimmed by 3 bases and J by 3 bases, 2 bases remained unmatched. Germline CDR1 is SGHAT and CDR2 is FQNNGV.